This passage covers 27 T cell receptor beta chains from one sample sequenced in a study of TIL therapy for anti-PD-1-resistant metastatic lung cancer. The libraries were made with immunoSEQ v3. Sequencing used immunoSEQ multiplex PCR; TCRdb keeps in-frame clones, though not all of them. The table shows approximately 22,000 clones, with around 71% occurring only once. Regarding time point: pre-treatment sample, taken before nivolumab and TIL therapy. The material was blood, obtained at baseline. The receptors were gathered from a person between 25 and 80 years old with non-small cell lung cancer.

The table lists this clone with a count of one. The chain recombines TRBV18 with TRBJ2-2, with D perhaps matching TRBD1 (5 bases). V gave up 3 bases and J gave up 4 bases, with 12 bases separating them. CDR3 length: 15 residues. Germline values: CDR1 KGHSH, CDR2 LQKENI. As DNA, the CDR3 is TGTGCCAGCTCACCGGGAAGGGGCGGCACCGGGGAGCTGTTTTTT. This sequence encodes CASSPGRGGTGELFF.

The CDR3 loop reads CAWSWEGRQYV. CDR3 DNA sequence: TGTGCCTGGAGTTGGGAGGGAAGGCAGTACGTC. V is TRBV30 and J is TRBJ2-7; 7 bases match TRBD2. Looked up from germline, CDR1 is GTSNPN and CDR2 is SVGIG (reference sequence). This CDR3 spans 11 amino acids. After removal of 2 bases from V and 9 bases from J, the junction contained 4 bases not matched to a gene.

CDR3 bases: TGTGCCAGCAGTCACACAGATCACCTAGCCAAAAACATTCAGTACTTC. This codes for CASSHTDHLAKNIQYF. The chain couples TRBV6-2 or TRBV6-3 to TRBJ2-4; no reliable D call. The CDR3 sequence is 16 residues long. Trimming removed 5 bases at V and 0 bases at J, with 14 bases between. Per the germline V gene, CDR1 is MNHEY and CDR2 is SVGEGT.

The CDR3 loop is CAWSPSAGSEAFF. CDR3 nucleotides: TGTGCCTGGAGTCCCTCCGCCGGCAGTGAAGCTTTCTTT. The chain is built from TRBV30 and TRBJ1-1; D ambiguous. The V gene lost 2 bases and the J gene lost 7 bases, with 14 bases spanning the gap. The CDR3 spans 13 residues. The germline CDR1 and CDR2 sequences are GTSNPN and SVGIG (reference sequence).

The chain uses TRBV4-1 and TRBJ2-2; tentatively, D is TRBD1 or TRBD2 (5 bases each). The CDR3 totals 16 residues. V lost 1 base to trimming and J lost 6 bases, with 15 bases between them. Germline V gives CDR1 MGHRA, CDR2 YSYEKL. This CDR3 is CASSQGPGTPAGELFF. For the CDR3, the DNA is TGCGCCAGCAGCCAAGGACCCGGGACCCCGGCCGGGGAGCTGTTTTTT.

The chain recombines TRBV6-2 or TRBV6-3 with TRBJ2-2; the D is unclear. Trimming pared 6 bases from V and 5 bases from J, leaving 10 bases between. Germline V gene lookup returns CDR1 MNHEY and CDR2 SVGEGT. The CDR3 runs 13 residues. The CDR3 sequence: CASSPALTGELFF. The DNA of the CDR3 is TGTGCCAGCAGCCCTGCCCTGACCGGGGAGCTGTTTTTT.

The chain links TRBV3-1 (or the pseudogene TRBV3-2) to TRBJ2-7; 13 bases fit TRBD2. The CDR3 length is 17 residues. Trimming took 0 bases from V and 6 from J; bases not matched to a gene: 8. The germline V gene has CDR1 LGHDT and CDR2 YNNKEL (reference sequence). The CDR3 loop reads CASSQDGLAGVRREQYF. The DNA for the CDR3 is TGTGCCAGCAGCCAAGATGGACTAGCGGGAGTTCGTCGCGAGCAGTACTTC.

By share of the sample, this clone is medium-sized. The chain couples TRBV18 to TRBJ2-3; 7 bases fit TRBD2. Germline V lookup: CDR1 KGHSH, CDR2 LQKENI. Germline trimming cut 2 bases from V and 2 bases from J; bases unmatched to any gene: 10. The CDR3 consists of 17 residues. The CDR3 loop is CASSPFAGVTVTDTQYF. CDR3 sequence (DNA): TGTGCCAGCTCACCATTCGCGGGGGTCACTGTCACAGATACGCAGTATTTT.

This chain connects TRBV5-6 to TRBJ2-7; D gene uncertain. Germline assignment: CDR1 SGHDT and CDR2 YYEEEE. V was clipped by 4 bases and J by 3 bases, with 8 bases between them. The length of the CDR3 is 12 residues. In nucleotides, the CDR3 is TGTGCCAGCAGCCGGACGGTCTACGAGCAGTACGTC. This codes for CASSRTVYEQYV.

This chain joins TRBV7-2 and TRBJ1-1, with 9 bases lining up with TRBD1. After removal of 6 bases from V and 7 bases from J, the junction contained 6 bases not matched to a gene. Germline V gene data show CDR1 as SGHTA and CDR2 as FQGNSA. This CDR3 spans 13 amino acids. DNA for the CDR3: TGTGCCAGCAGTCGACAGGGGGGCGGTGAAGCTTTCTTT. Amino acids: CASSRQGGGEAFF.

This clone was picked up a small number of times. This sequence joins TRBV20-1 and TRBJ2-3; TRBD2 aligns across 8 bases. CDR1 is DFQATT and CDR2 is SNEGSKA in the germline V gene (reference sequence). The CDR3 covers 14 residues. V gave up 3 bases and J gave up 5 bases; unmatched junction bases: 7. CDR3 nucleotides: TGCAGTGCTAGTGGGCTGCGGGGGGAAGATACGCAGTATTTT. Its protein product is CSASGLRGEDTQYF.

The chain carries TRBV5-1 and TRBJ2-1, with 7 bases fitting TRBD2. The CDR3 has 15 amino acids. The germline V gene encodes CDR1 SGHRS and CDR2 YFSETQ. After removal of 3 bases from V and 0 bases from J, the junction contained 3 bases not matched to a gene. The CDR3, as DNA: TGCGCCAGCAGCTCTGCGGGAGACTCCTACAATGAGCAGTTCTTC. Its protein product is CASSSAGDSYNEQFF.

In its sample, this clone was seen a few times. The V call is TRBV6-5, the J call TRBJ1-1, with D possibly being TRBD1 (6 bases). CDR3 length equals 11 residues. Germline V CDR1 and CDR2: MNHEY, SVGAGI. V shed 6 bases and J shed 7 bases, with 9 bases lying between them. The CDR3 here is CASSEGGEAFF. CDR3 nucleotide sequence: TGTGCCAGCAGCGAGGGGGGTGAAGCTTTCTTT.

The chain couples TRBV9 to TRBJ1-3; D is ambiguous. Trimming removed 0 bases from V and 4 bases from J, with 8 bases in between. The CDR3 length is 14 residues. Looked up from germline, CDR1 is SGDLS and CDR2 is YYNGEE. The CDR3 spells CASSVDPDGNTIYF. Here the CDR3 DNA reads TGTGCCAGCAGCGTAGACCCCGACGGAAACACCATATATTTT. The full variable domain, in which reference TRBV9 and TRBJ1-3 provide the parts outside the CDR3, is DSGVTQTPKHLITATGQRVTLRCSPRSGDLSVYWYQQSLDQGLQFLIQYYNGEERAKGNILERFSAQQFPDLHSELNLSSLELGDSALYFCASSVDPDGNTIYFGEGSWLTVV.

This chain links TRBV6-4 with TRBJ2-3; no definite D call. Germline CDR1 reads MRHNA; CDR2 reads SNTAGT. This CDR3 region has 12 residues. V dropped 4 bases and J dropped 4 bases, with 6 bases sitting between them. CDR3 nucleotide sequence: TGTGCCAGCAGTGGAGGCGCAGATACGCAGTATTTT. Translating gives CASSGGADTQYF.

The V and J genes are TRBV7-9 and TRBJ2-1, with TRBD2 as a possible D gene (6 bases). The CDR3 totals 15 residues. Trimming took 4 bases from V and 6 from J, leaving 16 bases between them. Germline CDR1 reads SEHNR; CDR2 reads FQNEAQ (reference sequence). The CDR3 DNA sequence: TGTGCCAGCAGCTCAAGGGGAGGCACGGGCAATGAGCAGTTCTTC. Its translation: CASSSRGGTGNEQFF.

V usage is TRBV7-6 and J usage is TRBJ1-1; TRBD1 might be the D (5 bases). V lost 6 bases and J 1 base, leaving 12 bases between the germline ends. CDR1 and CDR2 (germline): SGHVS, FNYEAQ. The CDR3 loop spans 14 amino acids. This CDR3 reads CASSSQGANTEAFF. CDR3 nucleotides: TGTGCCAGCAGTTCCCAGGGAGCGAACACTGAAGCTTTCTTT.

The chain uses TRBV2 and TRBJ2-3; the match to TRBD1 covers 9 bases. Losses at the gene ends were 6 bases for V and 5 bases for J; bases not matched to a gene: 6. Germline loops: CDR1 SNHLY, CDR2 FYNNEI. There are 14 residues in the CDR3. CDR3 residues: CASRRTGARDTQYF. The CDR3, as DNA: TGTGCCAGCAGGCGGACAGGGGCAAGAGATACGCAGTATTTT. Together with reference TRBV2 and TRBJ2-3, the CDR3 gives the full variable domain: EPEVTQTPSHQVTQMGQEVILRCVPISNHLYFYWYRQILGQKVEFLVSFYNNEISEKSEIFDDQFSVERPDGSNFTLKIRSTKLEDSAMYFCASRRTGARDTQYFGPGTRLTVL.

V usage is TRBV18 and J usage is TRBJ2-3; D gene unclear. The CDR3 has 13 amino acids. Looked up from germline, CDR1 is KGHSH and CDR2 is LQKENI. Trimming took 3 bases from V and 5 from J, leaving 9 bases between them. The DNA for the CDR3 is TGTGCCAGCTCACCTAACGCACGAGATACGCAGTATTTT. This gives the protein CASSPNARDTQYF.

V usage is TRBV2 and J usage is TRBJ2-7; D gene unclear. CDR1 is SNHLY and CDR2 is FYNNEI in the germline V gene. This CDR3 has 11 residues. Trimming took off 8 bases at V and 3 bases at J, with 8 bases between the two ends. The CDR3: CASAYYYEQYV. The CDR3, as DNA: TGTGCCAGCGCTTATTACTACGAGCAGTACGTC.

The CDR3 DNA reads as TGTGCCAGTAGGACGGGAGGACTGGGTGAGCAGTTCTTC. Protein sequence: CASRTGGLGEQFF. V and J are TRBV19 and TRBJ2-1; 7 bases are shared with TRBD2. V dropped 6 bases and J dropped 9; count of bases not matched to a gene: 8. Germline lookup yields CDR1 LNHDA and CDR2 SQIVND (reference sequence). The CDR3 sequence is 13 residues long.

This rearrangement joins TRBV12-3 or TRBV12-4 to TRBJ1-4; D is uncertain. V shed 4 bases and J shed 8 bases, with 11 bases lying between them. The CDR3 is 13 amino acids. The DNA for the CDR3 is TGTGCCAGCAGTTCGAAATGGAGGGAAAAACTGTTTTTT. This sequence encodes CASSSKWREKLFF.

There are a few counts of this clone. The rearrangement joins TRBV14 to TRBJ1-2, with unresolved D. Germline CDR1 SGHDN, CDR2 FVKESK. The CDR3 runs to 13 residues. Trimming pared 6 bases from V and 4 bases from J, leaving 12 bases between. CDR3: CASRGRLLYGYTF. In DNA form, the CDR3 reads TGTGCCAGCAGAGGTCGGTTACTCTATGGCTACACCTTC.

The chain has TRBV29-1 and TRBJ2-3, with 8 positions matching TRBD2. Germline lookup yields CDR1 SQVTM and CDR2 ANQGSEA. After removal of 5 bases from V and 6 bases from J, the junction contained 10 bases not matched to a gene. CDR3 length: 14 amino acids. Here the CDR3 DNA reads TGCAGCGTTCGACCAAGCGGGAGTGGCGATACGCAGTATTTT. This codes for CSVRPSGSGDTQYF.

The chain couples TRBV6-5 to TRBJ1-2, with D unclear. The CDR3 loop spans 11 amino acids. Deletions cut 6 bases from V and 5 bases from J, with 7 bases between. Germline V gives CDR1 MNHEY, CDR2 SVGAGI. The CDR3 loop reads CASSALYGYTF. The CDR3 DNA follows: TGTGCCAGCAGCGCCCTTTATGGCTACACCTTC.

This chain connects TRBV2 to TRBJ1-1; D is undetermined. The CDR3 is 11 amino acids. Germline V gives CDR1 SNHLY, CDR2 FYNNEI. Trimming took off 7 bases at V and 1 base at J, with 4 bases between the two ends. The CDR3 DNA reads as TGTGCCAGCAAAGGGAACACTGAAGCTTTCTTT. It translates to CASKGNTEAFF.

The CDR3 DNA is TGCGCCAGCAGCTTGGGGGTAGCGCTAACAGATACGCAGTATTTT. It yields the protein CASSLGVALTDTQYF. This rearrangement joins TRBV5-1 to TRBJ2-3, with TRBD2 as a possible D gene (5 bases). Per germline, CDR1 SGHRS and CDR2 YFSETQ. CDR3 size: 15 residues. With 0 bases removed from V and 3 bases from J, the gap between germline ends came to 11 bases.